The next 26 T cell receptor beta chains were all read from a single sample in a study of CD8 T cells in ankylosing spondylitis (dated by TCRdb to 2016 to 2017). General conclusions and limits of the study: A TCR beta motif made up of seven or eight highly homologous amino acid variants appeared to be characteristic of blood from ankylosing spondylitis patients.

Their recognized antigens are unknown. The library came from 5' RACE. Sequencer: Illumina HiSeq 2500. TCRdb redid the processing of the public reads, applying fastp at Q25 and MiXCR, and retained in-frame beta chains. Merged by CDR3 protein, the rows form single entries marked with the most common genes and DNA. The sample table records roughly 700,000 distinct CDR3 sequences; 15% to 20% of these occur just once. Clones ranked in the top ten supply over 15% of the sample. Source material: blood, either unsorted or a sorted T cell fraction (not recorded which). The receptors were gathered from a male donor with ankylosing spondylitis.

The sample holds many counts of this clonotype. The chain has TRBV7-3 and TRBJ2-1, with D possibly matching TRBD1 (6 bases). The ends were cut back, 5 bases at V and 3 bases at J, with 14 bases in the middle. The germline gives CDR1 SGHTA, CDR2 FQGTGA. The length of the CDR3 is 15 residues. CDR3 DNA: TGTGCCAGCAGCCCCCGACAGGCCCGCTACAATGAGCAGTTCTTC. This encodes CASSPRQARYNEQFF.

Note on this clonotype: One junction end disagrees with the germline gene, perhaps due to a read error. The V gene is TRBV29-1, the J gene TRBJ1-3, with no clear D. CDR3 length: 11 residues. Germline-derived CDR1 and CDR2 are SQVTM and ANQGSEA. In nucleotides, the CDR3 is TGCAGCGTTGAGGTTTCGAGTCTAAAGGTTTTT. Its translation is CSVEVSSLKVF.

This clonotype was detected a few times. J is TRBJ2-2 and V is TRBV14; TRBD1 matches at 7 bases. V lost 4 bases and J lost 2; bases outside the gene matches: 7. The CDR3 is 16 residues long. In germline, CDR1 is SGHDN, CDR2 FVKESK. This chain's CDR3 is CASSRVGQINTGELFF. In DNA, the CDR3 is TGTGCCAGCAGCCGGGTGGGACAGATAAACACCGGGGAGCTGTTTTTT.

This clonotype was observed a handful of times. This CDR3 reads CASSQENRGNYGYTF. CDR3 bases: TGTGCCAGCAGCCAAGAAAACCGGGGAAACTATGGCTACACCTTC. The chain uses TRBV4-2 and TRBJ1-2; D remains ambiguous. Germline V gene sequence: CDR1 LGHNA, CDR2 YNFKEQ. The CDR3 is made up of 15 amino acids. V was cut by 0 bases and J by 2 bases, with 10 bases left in between.

This clonotype was detected a few times. V and J are TRBV27 and TRBJ1-2; TRBD1 matches 7 bases. Germline CDR1 reads MNHEY; CDR2 reads SMNVEV (reference sequence). After removal of 6 bases from V and 5 bases from J, the junction contained 9 bases not matched to a gene. The CDR3 covers 14 residues. The CDR3 nucleotides are TGTGCCAGCAGCCCAGAACAGGGGCTTTATGGCTACACCTTC. It translates to CASSPEQGLYGYTF.

This chain connects TRBV2 to TRBJ2-2; D is unclear. V lost 8 bases and J 0 bases, leaving 7 bases between the germline ends. Germline CDR1 and CDR2: SNHLY and FYNNEI. The CDR3 is 13 residues long. CDR3 loop: CASGSTNTGELFF. The CDR3 bases are TGTGCCAGCGGCAGCACGAACACCGGGGAGCTGTTTTTT. Supplemented by reference TRBV2 and TRBJ2-2, the full variable domain reads EPEVTQTPSHQVTQMGQEVILRCVPISNHLYFYWYRQILGQKVEFLVSFYNNEISEKSEIFDDQFSVERPDGSNFTLKIRSTKLEDSAMYFCASGSTNTGELFFGEGSRLTVL.

This clonotype was observed a few times. This chain uses TRBV20-1 with TRBJ1-2; D gene uncertain. Germline assignment: CDR1 DFQATT and CDR2 SNEGSKA (reference sequence). The CDR3 runs 13 residues. The V end lost 3 bases, the J end lost 7 bases, and 15 bases lay between the germline ends. This chain's CDR3 is CSARAFVGSGYTF. CDR3 nucleotide sequence: TGCAGTGCTAGGGCCTTTGTTGGGTCTGGCTACACCTTC.

This rearrangement joins TRBV29-1 to TRBJ2-5; D is unresolved. Trimming left V 0 bases short and J 4 bases short, with 9 bases between. CDR3 length: 13 residues. Germline V gene data show CDR1 as SQVTM and CDR2 as ANQGSEA. The CDR3 is CSVEDAEPETQYF. The CDR3 DNA is TGCAGCGTTGAAGATGCGGAGCCAGAGACCCAGTACTTC.

This clonotype was observed a handful of times. This chain links TRBV20-1 with TRBJ2-2; possible D gene TRBD1, 5 bases. The germline CDR1 and CDR2 sequences are DFQATT and SNEGSKA (reference sequence). The CDR3 loop spans 12 amino acids. V dropped 5 bases and J dropped 5 bases, with 9 bases sitting between them. This CDR3 reads CSASTGTGELFF. Here the CDR3 DNA reads TGCAGTGCTTCAACAGGAACCGGGGAGCTGTTTTTT.

This clonotype was seen only a few times. V is TRBV4-1 and J is TRBJ1-1, with a tentative D call TRBD1 (6 bases). There are 13 residues in the CDR3. Trimming removed 1 base at V and 5 bases at J, with 8 bases between. Germline CDR1 and CDR2: MGHRA and YSYEKL. CDR3 DNA sequence: TGCGCCAGCAGCCAAGTTGGGACAACTGAAGCTTTCTTT. This gives the protein CASSQVGTTEAFF.

A few counts support this clonotype. The chain combines TRBV5-1 with TRBJ2-1, with 7 nucleotides matching TRBD2. This CDR3 region has 17 residues. Germline loops: CDR1 SGHRS, CDR2 YFSETQ. The J segment lost 4 bases and the V segment lost 4 bases, leaving 14 bases of the junction unmatched. CDR3 residues: CASSRNVGGGIYNEQFF. Here the CDR3 DNA reads TGCGCCAGCAGCAGGAACGTGGGCGGGGGAATTTACAATGAGCAGTTCTTC.

This sequence joins TRBV20-1 and TRBJ2-1; 7 bases agree with TRBD2. The germline V gene has CDR1 DFQATT and CDR2 SNEGSKA (reference sequence). Germline trimming cut 0 bases from V and 6 bases from J; bases unmatched to any gene: 8. There are 15 residues in the CDR3. CDR3 sequence reads: CSARDPLGGSNEQFF. CDR3 nucleotide sequence: TGCAGTGCTAGAGATCCGTTGGGAGGGTCCAATGAGCAGTTCTTC.

V and J are TRBV6-1 and TRBJ1-5, with TRBD1 as a possible D gene (6 bases). The V gene's germline CDR1 is MNHNS and CDR2 SASEGT. The CDR3 covers 12 residues. V dropped 5 bases and J dropped 7 bases, with 9 bases sitting between them. CDR3 DNA: TGTGCCAGCAGTCCAACAGGGCAGCCCCAGCATTTT. Translating it yields CASSPTGQPQHF.

The sample holds a few counts of this clonotype. The chain combines TRBV18 with TRBJ2-3, with D tentatively TRBD2 (6 bases). Germline CDR1 KGHSH, CDR2 LQKENI. This CDR3 contains 15 residues. Trimming cost V 2 bases and J 2 bases, with 11 bases left between them. The CDR3 nucleotides read TGTGCCAGCTCACCAATCGGGGGACTCACAGATACGCAGTATTTT. Translated, it gives CASSPIGGLTDTQYF.

This clonotype has only one observation. This chain uses TRBV7-2 with TRBJ2-3, with D perhaps matching TRBD2 (5 bases). V lost 1 base and J 5 bases, leaving 10 bases between the germline ends. Germline V CDR1 and CDR2: SGHTA, FQGNSA. This CDR3 spans 14 amino acids. CDR3 loop: CASSLVRAGDTQYF. The DNA of the CDR3 is TGTGCCAGCAGCTTAGTCCGCGCGGGAGATACGCAGTATTTT.

The chain has TRBV7-6 and TRBJ2-7; the match to TRBD1 covers 7 bases. V lost 5 bases, J lost 7 bases, and 8 bases stayed unmatched. CDR1 and CDR2 from the germline V gene are SGHVS and FNYEAQ. The CDR3 sequence is 13 residues long. CDR3 sequence (DNA): TGTGCCAGCAGCCTGGGACAGAGCTCAGAGCAGTACTTC. Residues: CASSLGQSSEQYF.

CDR3 DNA sequence: TGTGCCAGCAACCTCAGCGGGGCGGACACAGATACGCAGTATTTT. Protein sequence: CASNLSGADTDTQYF. This chain uses TRBV27 with TRBJ2-3, with TRBD2 matching 7 bases. The CDR3 is made up of 15 amino acids. CDR1 is MNHEY and CDR2 is SMNVEV in the germline V gene (reference sequence). Germline trimming cut 7 bases from V and 2 bases from J; bases unmatched to any gene: 9.

This chain's CDR3 is CSVGGEAYEQYF. Written as DNA, the CDR3 is TGCAGCGTTGGGGGTGAGGCCTACGAGCAGTACTTC. The chain recombines TRBV29-1 with TRBJ2-7; D is undetermined. The germline V gene has CDR1 SQVTM and CDR2 ANQGSEA. V lost 4 bases, J lost 2 bases, and 9 bases lay in between. The CDR3 length is 12 residues.

The chain employs TRBV12-3 or TRBV12-4 and TRBJ2-5; 7 bases align to TRBD2. The V and J ends lost 7 bases and 0 bases, in that order; junction bases with no gene match: 5. The CDR3 is 14 residues long. The chain's CDR3 is CASTTSPYQETQYF. DNA of the CDR3: TGTGCCAGCACGACTAGCCCGTACCAAGAGACCCAGTACTTC.

This clonotype was observed a few times. At one end, the junction sequence differs from germline, possibly due to a read error. This chain connects TRBV7-7 to TRBJ1-1, with 7 bases fitting TRBD1. Germline CDR1 SSHAT, CDR2 FNYEAQ (reference sequence). This CDR3 is built from 14 residues. The CDR3 is CASSSRQGGDEAFF. CDR3 coding DNA: TGTGCTAGCAGCTCCCGACAGGGCGGGGATGAAGCTTTCTTT.

The J gene is TRBJ2-3, the V gene TRBV2; the D call may be TRBD1 or TRBD2 (6 bases each). V was clipped by 4 bases and J by 2 bases, with 16 bases between them. CDR1 and CDR2 (germline): SNHLY, FYNNEI. This CDR3 has 16 residues. CDR3 loop: CASSGVGGVSTDTQYF. In DNA, the CDR3 is TGTGCCAGCAGTGGTGTCGGGGGCGTCTCCACAGATACGCAGTATTTT.

Of note for this clonotype: This CDR3 is missing its conserved last phenylalanine or tryptophan, likely due to a read error. V and J are TRBV24-1 and TRBJ2-5, with a tentative D call TRBD2 (6 bases). The CDR3 sequence is 16 residues long. CDR1 and CDR2 from the germline V gene are KGHDR and SFDVKD. Trimming stripped 0 bases from V and 1 base from J, with 11 bases between. The CDR3 region has the DNA TGTGCCACCAGTGATTTGGAGTTCGGGGGCCAAGAGACCCAGTACTAC. Amino acids: CATSDLEFGGQETQYY.

The chain joins TRBV19 to TRBJ1-5; no reliable D call. The CDR3 spans 14 residues. Trimming pared 0 bases from V and 7 bases from J, leaving 10 bases between. Germline CDR1 is LNHDA and CDR2 is SQIVND (reference sequence). The CDR3 reads CASSIDGQDQPQHF. The DNA of the CDR3 is TGTGCCAGTAGTATAGATGGGCAGGACCAGCCCCAGCATTTT.

The V and J genes are TRBV20-1 and TRBJ2-3; unclear D gene. CDR1 and CDR2 from the germline V gene are DFQATT and SNEGSKA (reference sequence). Trimming cost V 6 bases and J 5 bases, with 18 bases left between them. CDR3 length: 14 amino acids. In DNA form, the CDR3 reads TGCAGTGCCAGCACGAACGGCGCAGGAGATACGCAGTATTTT. The encoded protein is CSASTNGAGDTQYF.

The V call is TRBV6-1, the J call TRBJ1-3; D call uncertain. Germline lookup yields CDR1 MNHNS and CDR2 SASEGT. The CDR3 runs to 15 residues. The V gene lost 5 bases and the J gene lost 2 bases, with 13 bases spanning the gap. Written as DNA, the CDR3 is TGTGCCAGCAGTAGGGATCGAGCGGCTGGAAACACCATATATTTT. Its translation: CASSRDRAAGNTIYF.

This sequence joins TRBV7-6 and TRBJ2-1, with 7 bases aligning to TRBD1. The germline gives CDR1 SGHVS, CDR2 FNYEAQ. With V trimmed by 5 bases and J by 0 bases, 10 bases remained unmatched. There are 17 residues in the CDR3. CDR3 sequence reads: CASSPTGAESSYNEQFF. As DNA, the CDR3 is TGTGCCAGCAGCCCCACAGGGGCGGAAAGCTCCTACAATGAGCAGTTCTTC.